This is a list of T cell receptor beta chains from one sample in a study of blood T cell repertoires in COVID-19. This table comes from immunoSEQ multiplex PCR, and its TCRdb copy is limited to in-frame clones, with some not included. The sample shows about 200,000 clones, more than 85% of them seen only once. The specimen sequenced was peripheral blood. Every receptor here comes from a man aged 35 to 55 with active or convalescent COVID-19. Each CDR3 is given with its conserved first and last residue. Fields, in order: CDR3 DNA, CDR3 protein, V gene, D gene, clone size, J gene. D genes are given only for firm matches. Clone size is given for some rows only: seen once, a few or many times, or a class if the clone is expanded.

CDR3nt: TGTGCCAGCAGTCCCCTCGGGTACGACGGCTACACCTTC
CDR3aa: CASSPLGYDGYTF
v_gene: TRBV27
d_gene: .
abundance: .
j_gene: TRBJ1-2

CDR3nt: TGCGCCAGCAGTGGACTAGCGGGGGGGTTTTCTAGCACAGATACGCAGTATTTT
CDR3aa: CASSGLAGGFSSTDTQYF
v_gene: TRBV10-1
d_gene: TRBD2
abundance: .
j_gene: TRBJ2-3

CDR3nt: TGTGCCAGCAAGTCCGGCCAGGACAATGAGCAGTTCTTC
CDR3aa: CASKSGQDNEQFF
v_gene: TRBV12-3/TRBV12-4
d_gene: .
abundance: .
j_gene: TRBJ2-1

CDR3nt: TGTGCCAGCAGTTTCTATGATGTTGGCACTGAAGCTTTCTTT
CDR3aa: CASSFYDVGTEAFF
v_gene: TRBV27
d_gene: .
abundance: once
j_gene: TRBJ1-1

CDR3nt: TGTGCCTGGAGTGTAAGAGTGCGAGAGACCCAGTACTTC
CDR3aa: CAWSVRVRETQYF
v_gene: TRBV30
d_gene: .
abundance: once
j_gene: TRBJ2-5

CDR3nt: TGTGCCAGCAGTGGGCGGTCGGCTAGCGGGGGGGAATTCACAGATACGCAGTATTTT
CDR3aa: CASSGRSASGGEFTDTQYF
v_gene: TRBV27
d_gene: TRBD2
abundance: .
j_gene: TRBJ2-3

CDR3nt: TGTGCCAGCAGTTACTCTAACAGGGGTTTAGCTTTCTTT
CDR3aa: CASSYSNRGLAFF
v_gene: TRBV6-5
d_gene: TRBD1
abundance: few
j_gene: TRBJ1-1

CDR3nt: TGTGCCAGCTCACCAAGTCCGCTGGCAAAAGAGACCCAGTACTTC
CDR3aa: CASSPSPLAKETQYF
v_gene: TRBV18
d_gene: .
abundance: .
j_gene: TRBJ2-5

CDR3nt: TGTGCCAGCAGTGACGAGGGAGTGGGCAATCAGCCCCAGCATTTT
CDR3aa: CASSDEGVGNQPQHF
v_gene: TRBV6-4
d_gene: .
abundance: .
j_gene: TRBJ1-5

CDR3nt: TGTGCGTCCCGGGACAAGTCGTTCCACGAGCAGTACTTC
CDR3aa: CASRDKSFHEQYF
v_gene: TRBV30
d_gene: .
abundance: once
j_gene: TRBJ2-7

CDR3nt: TGTGCCAGCAGTATCGGGACTAACTACGAGCAGTACTTC
CDR3aa: CASSIGTNYEQYF
v_gene: TRBV27
d_gene: TRBD2
abundance: .
j_gene: TRBJ2-7

CDR3nt: TGTGCCAGCAGCGTAGACGGGGGGTCTGGAAACACCATATATTTT
CDR3aa: CASSVDGGSGNTIYF
v_gene: TRBV9
d_gene: .
abundance: .
j_gene: TRBJ1-3

CDR3nt: TGTGCCAGCACCCCGGGGTGGGGGGGTCATCCTAGTCTCTACGAGCAGTACTTC
CDR3aa: CASTPGWGGHPSLYEQYF
v_gene: TRBV7-4
d_gene: TRBD2
abundance: .
j_gene: TRBJ2-7

CDR3nt: TGCAGCGTTGGTTCAGGGAACACTGGGGCCAACGTCCTGACTTTC
CDR3aa: CSVGSGNTGANVLTF
v_gene: TRBV29-1
d_gene: .
abundance: .
j_gene: TRBJ2-6

CDR3nt: TGTGCCAGCAGCTCTAGCGGAGGGAGGAGGGCAGCGGAGCTGTTTTTT
CDR3aa: CASSSSGGRRAAELFF
v_gene: TRBV11-3
d_gene: TRBD2
abundance: .
j_gene: TRBJ2-2

CDR3nt: TGCGCCAGCAGCTTGGGAGGGGGAGATCAGCCCCAGCATTTT
CDR3aa: CASSLGGGDQPQHF
v_gene: TRBV5-1
d_gene: .
abundance: .
j_gene: TRBJ1-5

CDR3nt: TGTGCCAGCAGTTTCATTAGTTCTGAAGCTTTCTTT
CDR3aa: CASSFISSEAFF
v_gene: TRBV12-3/TRBV12-4
d_gene: .
abundance: .
j_gene: TRBJ1-1

CDR3nt: TGTGCCAGCAGCCCCCAGGGAATGGGAAATTACGAGCAGTACTTC
CDR3aa: CASSPQGMGNYEQYF
v_gene: TRBV7-2
d_gene: .
abundance: .
j_gene: TRBJ2-7

CDR3nt: TGTGCCACCAGCAGAGATCGTCTTTCCTACGAGCAGTACTTC
CDR3aa: CATSRDRLSYEQYF
v_gene: TRBV15
d_gene: .
abundance: few
j_gene: TRBJ2-7

CDR3nt: TGTGCCAGCAGTAAGCGGGGGGCCACTACCGGGGAGCTGTTTTTT
CDR3aa: CASSKRGATTGELFF
v_gene: TRBV2
d_gene: TRBD2
abundance: few
j_gene: TRBJ2-2

CDR3nt: TGCGCCAGCAGTGAGTCGACATTTAATCAGCCCCAGCATTTT
CDR3aa: CASSESTFNQPQHF
v_gene: TRBV10-2
d_gene: .
abundance: .
j_gene: TRBJ1-5

CDR3nt: TGTGCCTGGATGATGCGGGGGACCCACGAGCAGTACTTC
CDR3aa: CAWMMRGTHEQYF
v_gene: TRBV30
d_gene: TRBD2
abundance: .
j_gene: TRBJ2-7

CDR3nt: TGTGCCACCAACCCCGGGACTAGCGGGGTGGAGACCCAGTACTTC
CDR3aa: CATNPGTSGVETQYF
v_gene: TRBV19
d_gene: TRBD2
abundance: .
j_gene: TRBJ2-5

CDR3nt: TGTGCCAGCAGTTACAGGGGGCAGGGTACTGAAGCTTTCTTT
CDR3aa: CASSYRGQGTEAFF
v_gene: TRBV2
d_gene: TRBD1
abundance: .
j_gene: TRBJ1-1

CDR3nt: TGTGCCTGGAGTTCCTCGAGCAATCAGCCCCAGCATTTT
CDR3aa: CAWSSSSNQPQHF
v_gene: TRBV30
d_gene: .
abundance: few
j_gene: TRBJ1-5

CDR3nt: TGTGCCTGGAGAGGGGAAGGCGGGGAGCTGTTTTTT
CDR3aa: CAWRGEGGELFF
v_gene: TRBV30
d_gene: .
abundance: .
j_gene: TRBJ2-2

CDR3nt: TGTGCCAGCAGCTTGGCTGCAGCTAACTATGGCTACACCTTC
CDR3aa: CASSLAAANYGYTF
v_gene: TRBV5-4
d_gene: .
abundance: .
j_gene: TRBJ1-2

CDR3nt: TGTGCCAGTAGTATAGGGACACTCTCCGGCTACACCTTC
CDR3aa: CASSIGTLSGYTF
v_gene: TRBV19
d_gene: .
abundance: .
j_gene: TRBJ1-2

CDR3nt: TGTGCCAGCTCGCCGGGGGACAGCTACGAGCAGTACTTC
CDR3aa: CASSPGDSYEQYF
v_gene: TRBV18
d_gene: .
abundance: .
j_gene: TRBJ2-7

CDR3nt: TGTGCCAGCAGTTACTCCCGTGATCTGGGCCAGCCCCAGCATTTT
CDR3aa: CASSYSRDLGQPQHF
v_gene: TRBV6-5
d_gene: .
abundance: few
j_gene: TRBJ1-5

CDR3nt: TGTGCCTGGAGGGGACAGGGGATGTATAGCAATCAGCCCCAGCATTTT
CDR3aa: CAWRGQGMYSNQPQHF
v_gene: TRBV30
d_gene: TRBD1
abundance: .
j_gene: TRBJ1-5

CDR3nt: TGTGCCAGCAGTTCTCCCTCGGGGGTTGAAGATACGCAGTATTTT
CDR3aa: CASSSPSGVEDTQYF
v_gene: TRBV6-5
d_gene: .
abundance: .
j_gene: TRBJ2-3

CDR3nt: TGTGCCAGCAGTTGGGCAGAGAACTACGAGCAGTACTTC
CDR3aa: CASSWAENYEQYF
v_gene: TRBV27
d_gene: .
abundance: .
j_gene: TRBJ2-7